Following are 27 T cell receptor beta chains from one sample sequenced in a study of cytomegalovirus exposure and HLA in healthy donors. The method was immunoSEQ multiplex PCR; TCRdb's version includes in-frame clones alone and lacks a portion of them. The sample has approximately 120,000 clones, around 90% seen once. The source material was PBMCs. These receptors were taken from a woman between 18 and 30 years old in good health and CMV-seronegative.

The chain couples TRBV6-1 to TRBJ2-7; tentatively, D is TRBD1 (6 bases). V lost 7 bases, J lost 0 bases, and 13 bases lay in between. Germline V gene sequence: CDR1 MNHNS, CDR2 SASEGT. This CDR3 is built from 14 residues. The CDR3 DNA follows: TGTGCCAGCACCACGACAGGAGCCTCCTACGAGCAGTACTTC. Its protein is CASTTTGASYEQYF.

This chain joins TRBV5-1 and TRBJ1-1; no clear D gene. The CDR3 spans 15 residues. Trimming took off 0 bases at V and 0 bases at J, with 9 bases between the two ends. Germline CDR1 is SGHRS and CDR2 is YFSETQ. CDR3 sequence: CASSLEGGMNTEAFF. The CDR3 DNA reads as TGCGCCAGCAGCTTGGAGGGCGGGATGAACACTGAAGCTTTCTTT.

The CDR3: CAISGGQGGYTEAFF. DNA for the CDR3: TGTGCCATCAGTGGTGGACAGGGAGGCTACACTGAAGCTTTCTTT. This chain connects TRBV10-3 to TRBJ1-1, with TRBD1 identical over 8 bases. There are 15 residues in the CDR3. Germline V gene lookup returns CDR1 ENHRY and CDR2 SYGVKD. Unmatched junction bases numbered 7, after V lost 4 bases and J lost 3 bases.

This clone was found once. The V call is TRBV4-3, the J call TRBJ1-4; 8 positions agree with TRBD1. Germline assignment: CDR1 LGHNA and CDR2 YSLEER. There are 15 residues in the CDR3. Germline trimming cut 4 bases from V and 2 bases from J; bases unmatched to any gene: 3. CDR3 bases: TGCGCCAGCAGCCCGCGACAGGGGACTAATGAAAAACTGTTTTTT. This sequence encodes CASSPRQGTNEKLFF.

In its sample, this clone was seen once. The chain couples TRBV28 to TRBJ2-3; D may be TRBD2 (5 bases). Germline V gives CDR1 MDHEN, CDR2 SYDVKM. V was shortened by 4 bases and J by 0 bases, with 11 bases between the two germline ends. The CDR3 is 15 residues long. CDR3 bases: TGTGCCAGCAGTTACGACTGGACTAGCACAGATACGCAGTATTTT. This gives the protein CASSYDWTSTDTQYF.

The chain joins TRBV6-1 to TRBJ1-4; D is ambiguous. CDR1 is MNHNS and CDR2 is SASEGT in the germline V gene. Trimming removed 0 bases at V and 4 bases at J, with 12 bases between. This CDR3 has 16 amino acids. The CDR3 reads CASSEAGRSYNEKLFF. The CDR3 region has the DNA TGTGCCAGCAGTGAAGCCGGCCGGAGCTATAATGAAAAACTGTTTTTT.

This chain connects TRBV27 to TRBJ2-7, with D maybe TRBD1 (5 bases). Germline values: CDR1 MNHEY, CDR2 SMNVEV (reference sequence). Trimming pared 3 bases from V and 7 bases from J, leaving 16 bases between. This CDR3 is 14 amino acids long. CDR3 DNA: TGTGCCAGCAGTTTCCCTGGACCCAAGGGGGAGCAGTACTTC. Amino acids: CASSFPGPKGEQYF.

The CDR3 protein is CASSPSLAGVYNEQFF. CDR3 coding DNA: TGCGCCAGCAGCCCCAGTCTAGCGGGAGTCTACAATGAGCAGTTCTTC. This chain links TRBV4-3 with TRBJ2-1, with 10 bases that match TRBD2. J was trimmed by 3 bases and V by 4 bases; bases with no gene match: 6. The CDR3 consists of 16 residues. The germline V gene encodes CDR1 LGHNA and CDR2 YSLEER.

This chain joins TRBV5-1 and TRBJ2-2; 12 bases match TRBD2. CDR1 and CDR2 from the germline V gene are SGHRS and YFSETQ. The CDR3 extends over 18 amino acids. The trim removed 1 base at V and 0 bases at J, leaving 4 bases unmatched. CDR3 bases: TGCGCCAGCAGCTTGTACTGGACTAGCGGGGCGAACACCGGGGAGCTGTTTTTT. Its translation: CASSLYWTSGANTGELFF.

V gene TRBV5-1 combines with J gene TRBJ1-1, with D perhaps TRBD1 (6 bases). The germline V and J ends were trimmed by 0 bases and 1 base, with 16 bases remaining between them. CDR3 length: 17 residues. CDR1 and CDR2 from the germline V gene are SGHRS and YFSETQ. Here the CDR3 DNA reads TGCGCCAGCAGCTTGGTTGTTGGGGGCCGTAGGAACACTGAAGCTTTCTTT. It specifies CASSLVVGGRRNTEAFF. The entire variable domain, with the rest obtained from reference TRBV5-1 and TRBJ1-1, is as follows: KAGVTQTPRYLIKTRGQQVTLSCSPISGHRSVSWYQQTPGQGLQFLFEYFSETQRNKGNFPGRFSGRQFSNSRSEMNVSTLELGDSALYLCASSLVVGGRRNTEAFFGQGTRLTVV.

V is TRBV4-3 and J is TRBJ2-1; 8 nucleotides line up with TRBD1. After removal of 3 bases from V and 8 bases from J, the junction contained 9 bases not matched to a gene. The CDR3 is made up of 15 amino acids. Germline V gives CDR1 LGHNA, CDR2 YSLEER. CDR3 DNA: TGCGCCAGCAGCCACACTCCGGACAGGGAGGATGAGCAGTTCTTC. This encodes CASSHTPDREDEQFF.

Written as DNA, the CDR3 is TGCAGCGTTCAGGGACTAGGACTCCAAGAGACCCAGTACTTC. Its protein is CSVQGLGLQETQYF. The chain couples TRBV29-1 to TRBJ2-5, with TRBD2 matching 8 bases. The germline V gene encodes CDR1 SQVTM and CDR2 ANQGSEA. The CDR3 totals 14 residues. The V and J ends lost 5 bases and 1 base, in that order; junction bases with no gene match: 6. Drawing the rest from reference TRBV29-1 and TRBJ2-5, the complete variable domain is SAVISQKPSRDICQRGTSLTIQCQVDSQVTMMFWYRQQPGQSLTLIATANQGSEATYESGFVIDKFPISRPNLTFSTLTVSNMSPEDSSIYLCSVQGLGLQETQYFGPGTRLLVL.

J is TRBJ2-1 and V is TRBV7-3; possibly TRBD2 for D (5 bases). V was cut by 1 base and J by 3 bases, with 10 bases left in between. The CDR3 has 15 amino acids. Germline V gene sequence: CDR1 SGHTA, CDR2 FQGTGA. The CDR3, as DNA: TGTGCCAGCAGCTTAATCGCTAGCAACTACAATGAGCAGTTCTTC. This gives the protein CASSLIASNYNEQFF.

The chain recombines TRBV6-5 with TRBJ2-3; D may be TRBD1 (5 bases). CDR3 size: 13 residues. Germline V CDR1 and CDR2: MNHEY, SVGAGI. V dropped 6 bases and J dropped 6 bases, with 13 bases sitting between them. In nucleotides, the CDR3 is TGTGCCAGCAGCCCAACAGGACGCGATACGCAGTATTTT. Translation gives CASSPTGRDTQYF.

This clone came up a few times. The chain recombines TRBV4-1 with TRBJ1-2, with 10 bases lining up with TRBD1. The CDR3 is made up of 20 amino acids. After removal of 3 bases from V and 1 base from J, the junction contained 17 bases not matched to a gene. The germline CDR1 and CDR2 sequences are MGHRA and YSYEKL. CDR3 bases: TGCGCCAGCAGCCACATAATACCGGGACAGGGGTCGCCAGATAACTATGGCTACACCTTC. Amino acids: CASSHIIPGQGSPDNYGYTF.

CDR3 sequence (DNA): TGCAGCGTCGATGGGCGGGGGCTCAGAGAGACCCAGTACTTC. It is translated as CSVDGRGLRETQYF. The chain couples TRBV29-1 to TRBJ2-5; D might be TRBD2 (7 bases). Looked up from germline, CDR1 is SQVTM and CDR2 is ANQGSEA. The CDR3 spans 14 residues. V was clipped by 6 bases and J by 4 bases, with 18 bases between them.

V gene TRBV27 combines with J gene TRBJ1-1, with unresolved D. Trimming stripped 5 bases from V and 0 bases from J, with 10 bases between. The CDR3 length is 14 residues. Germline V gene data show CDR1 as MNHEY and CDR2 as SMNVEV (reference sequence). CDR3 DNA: TGTGCCAGCAGTCCGACAAAAATGAACACTGAAGCTTTCTTT. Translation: CASSPTKMNTEAFF.

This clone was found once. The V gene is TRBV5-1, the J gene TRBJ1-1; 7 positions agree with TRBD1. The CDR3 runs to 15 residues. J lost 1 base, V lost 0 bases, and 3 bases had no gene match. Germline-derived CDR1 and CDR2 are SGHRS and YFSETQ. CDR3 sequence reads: CASSLGDRRNTEAFF. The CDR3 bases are TGCGCCAGCAGCTTGGGGGACAGAAGGAACACTGAAGCTTTCTTT.

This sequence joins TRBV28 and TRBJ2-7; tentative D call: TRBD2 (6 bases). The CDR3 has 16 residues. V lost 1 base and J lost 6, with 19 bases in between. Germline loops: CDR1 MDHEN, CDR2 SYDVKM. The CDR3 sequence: CASSLLGGAGRGEQYF. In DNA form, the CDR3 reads TGTGCCAGCAGTTTATTAGGAGGGGCAGGGAGAGGCGAGCAGTACTTC.

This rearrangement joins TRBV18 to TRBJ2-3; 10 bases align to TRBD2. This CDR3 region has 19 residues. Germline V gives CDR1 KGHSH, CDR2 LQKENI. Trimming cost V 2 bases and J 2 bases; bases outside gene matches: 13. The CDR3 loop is CASSPIRASGGGDTDTQYF. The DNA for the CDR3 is TGTGCCAGCTCACCAATTCGGGCTAGCGGGGGAGGAGACACAGATACGCAGTATTTT.

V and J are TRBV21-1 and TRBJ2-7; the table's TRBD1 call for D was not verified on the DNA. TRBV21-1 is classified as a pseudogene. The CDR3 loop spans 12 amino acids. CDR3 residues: CASNHPRYEQYF. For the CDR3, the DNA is TGTGCCAGCAATCACCCCAGGTACGAGCAGTACTTC.

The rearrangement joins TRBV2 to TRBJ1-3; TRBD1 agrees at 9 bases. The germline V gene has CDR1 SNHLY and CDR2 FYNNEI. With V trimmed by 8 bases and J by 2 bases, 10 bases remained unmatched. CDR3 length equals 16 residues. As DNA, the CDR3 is TGTGCCAGCGAGGACAGGGGATCCCCACCTGGAAACACCATATATTTT. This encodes CASEDRGSPPGNTIYF.

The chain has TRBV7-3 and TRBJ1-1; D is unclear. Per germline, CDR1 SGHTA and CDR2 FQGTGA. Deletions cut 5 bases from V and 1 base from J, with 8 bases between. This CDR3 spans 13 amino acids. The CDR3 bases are TGTGCCAGCAGCCGGAGGGAGAACACTGAAGCTTTCTTT. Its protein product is CASSRRENTEAFF.

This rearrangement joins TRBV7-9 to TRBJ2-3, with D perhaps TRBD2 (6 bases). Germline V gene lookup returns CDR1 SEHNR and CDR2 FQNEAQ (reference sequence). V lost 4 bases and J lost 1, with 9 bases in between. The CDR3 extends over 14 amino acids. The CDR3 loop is CASSSERGTDTQYF. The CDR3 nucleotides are TGTGCCAGCAGCTCTGAGCGGGGCACAGATACGCAGTATTTT.

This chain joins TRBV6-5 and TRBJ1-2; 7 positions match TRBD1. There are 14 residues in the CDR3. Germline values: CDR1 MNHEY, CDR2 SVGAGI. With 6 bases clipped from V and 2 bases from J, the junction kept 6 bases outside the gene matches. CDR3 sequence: CASSHDRANYGYTF. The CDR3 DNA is TGTGCCAGCAGCCACGACAGGGCCAACTATGGCTACACCTTC.

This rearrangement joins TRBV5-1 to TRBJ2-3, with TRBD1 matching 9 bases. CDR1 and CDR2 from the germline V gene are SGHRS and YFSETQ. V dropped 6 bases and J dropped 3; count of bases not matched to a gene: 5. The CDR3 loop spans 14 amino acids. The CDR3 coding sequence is TGCGCCAGCAACCGGGACAGGGAGACAGATACGCAGTATTTT. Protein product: CASNRDRETDTQYF. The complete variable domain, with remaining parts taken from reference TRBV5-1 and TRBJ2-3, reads KAGVTQTPRYLIKTRGQQVTLSCSPISGHRSVSWYQQTPGQGLQFLFEYFSETQRNKGNFPGRFSGRQFSNSRSEMNVSTLELGDSALYLCASNRDRETDTQYFGPGTRLTVL.

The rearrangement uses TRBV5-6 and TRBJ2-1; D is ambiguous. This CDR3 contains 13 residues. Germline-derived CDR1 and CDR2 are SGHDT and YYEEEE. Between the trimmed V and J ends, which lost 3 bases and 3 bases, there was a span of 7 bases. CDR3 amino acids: CASSSDFYNEQFF. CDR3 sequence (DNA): TGTGCCAGCAGCTCCGACTTCTACAATGAGCAGTTCTTC. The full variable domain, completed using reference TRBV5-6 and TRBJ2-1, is DAGVTQSPTHLIKTRGQQVTLRCSPKSGHDTVSWYQQALGQGPQFIFQYYEEEERQRGNFPDRFSGHQFPNYSSELNVNALLLGDSALYLCASSSDFYNEQFFGPGTRLTVL.